This T cell receptor (beta chain) was recovered during a study of PD-L1 blockade in urothelial cancer. On the study more broadly: Of about 29 patients, about 24 were males with bladder-origin urothelial cancer. Investigators checked blood 3 weeks (second dose) and 6 weeks after treatment start. Counts from blood samples showed a median of roughly 130,000 T cells.

With V trimmed by 6 bases and J by 5 bases, 15 bases remained unmatched. Germline V CDR1 and CDR2: SGHRS, YFSETQ. This CDR3 has 16 amino acids. Each patient gave between 1 and 8 samples of peripheral blood mononuclear cells, which were collected pretreatment and during treatment. Sequencing used immunoSEQ multiplex PCR; TCRdb keeps in-frame clones, though not all of them. The sample holds under 120,000 clones; about 85% are singletons and the top ten take about 2.2%. The TCR originated in a man aged 45 to 65 with urothelial cancer. V usage is TRBV5-1 and J usage is TRBJ2-5; TRBD2 matches at 8 bases. The sequences come from PBMCs, collected around atezolizumab (anti-PD-L1) treatment. The CDR3 bases are TGCGCCAGCACCCCCTGGACGGGAGGGCCTCTGGAGACCCAGTACTTC. Its protein product is CASTPWTGGPLETQYF.